This T cell receptor beta chain was obtained from a study of Ad26.COV2.S vaccination and SARS-CoV-2 variants. Points from the study as a whole: Placebo recipients trailed vaccine recipients in spike-specific TCR breadth.

The junction had 9 bases not matched to a gene; V was cut back by 5 bases and J by 4 bases. CDR1 and CDR2 from the germline V gene are MDHEN and SYDVKM. The CDR3 sequence is 15 residues long. Assay: immunoSEQ multiplex PCR; the TCRdb copy retains only in-frame clones and omits some. Of some 410,000 clones in the sample, approximately 92% are singletons; the top ten hold approximately 1.7%. Treatment described: over 15 received Ad26.COV2.S at low or high dose, single or two shots; roughly 5 received placebo; per-sample allocation not given. At day 63 after the first vaccine or placebo injection, samples were drawn. Within Boston, the person who donated was an adult of 18-55 years. A word on this clone: Antigen specificity is unknown.

The input for sequencing was peripheral blood, taken in a trial of Ad26.COV2.S vaccine versus placebo. The chain employs TRBV28 and TRBJ2-3; 7 positions match TRBD1. The TCR was taken from a person aged 18 to 59 who received the Ad26.COV2.S COVID-19 vaccine or a placebo. The CDR3 nucleotides read TGTGCCAGCAGTCTCGGGGACAGTAGCGCAGATACGCAGTATTTT. This codes for CASSLGDSSADTQYF.